This T cell receptor (beta chain) originates from a study of shared clonotypes between healthy human individuals. Across the whole study: Each donor had three CD4 naive, three CD4 memory, two CD8 naive and one CD8 memory plate.

The study ran the assay at deep level. Genomic DNA belonging to each subset was distributed in equal measure over several immunoSEQ plates. Sorted-subset replicate PCRs used roughly 180 ng DNA, about 30,000 T cell genomes. Sequencing was performed with immunoSEQ multiplex PCR; in TCRdb, only in-frame clones are kept and a portion is missing. This sample has 2 million to 2.5 million clones, with more than 80% found just once. The CDR3 sequence is 15 residues long. The germline CDR1 and CDR2 sequences are LNHNV and YYDKDF (reference sequence). The V gene lost 1 base and the J gene lost 0 bases, with 8 bases spanning the gap. This clone was observed once.

This TCR derives from a young man in good health. Some clones in this sample may be carry-over from other donors' samples. The V gene is TRBV15, the J gene TRBJ2-3, with D perhaps being TRBD1 or TRBD2 (5 bases each). The sample taken for sequencing was naive CD4+ T cells from PBMCs. The subset here: CD45RA+ positively selected. The DNA for the CDR3 is TGTGCCACCAGCAGAGCGGGGCATAGCACAGATACGCAGTATTTT. Translation: CATSRAGHSTDTQYF.